This TCR beta chain was obtained from a study of CD8 T cells in ankylosing spondylitis. There are many counts of this clonotype. The antigen is undetermined. This CDR3 contains 14 residues. Trimming removed 4 bases at V and 2 bases at J, with 13 bases between. Germline V gene data show CDR1 as SGHRS and CDR2 as YFSETQ. TCRdb re-analysed the 5' RACE reads in MiXCR, keeping a single row per CDR3 protein. The data contain approximately 220,000 distinct CDR3 sequences, roughly 25% of them singletons. Study-wide findings and caveats: The disease-linked clones had a CD8+ phenotype and low blood frequencies. Reportedly, significant enrichment of disease-linked clones occurred in matched ankylosing spondylitis synovial fluid.

This TCR was recovered from a male donor with ankylosing spondylitis or in good health (not recorded which). The V and J genes are TRBV5-1 and TRBJ2-7; D could derive from TRBD1 or TRBD2 (5 bases each). Specimen: blood, either unsorted or a sorted T cell fraction (not recorded which). The CDR3, as DNA: TGCGCCAGCAGCATTGGGACCACCACCTACGAGCAGTACTTC. It yields the protein CASSIGTTTYEQYF.